This T cell receptor (beta chain) was identified in a study of T cells after yellow fever vaccination. This clonotype has just a few counts. Its antigen is not identified. MiXCR was run by TCRdb on the 5' RACE reads, yielding one entry per CDR3 protein. The sample has about 120,000 distinct CDR3 sequences; roughly 6.8% are singletons. Study outcomes and limitations: Abundant clonotypes from the bulk population could have been carried over as contaminants into FACS-sorted repertoires.

J gave up 8 bases and V 7 bases, and 7 bases lay outside the gene matches. From germline, CDR1 is ENHRY and CDR2 SYGVKD. The CDR3 contains 13 residues. This receptor was identified in a young man who received the YFV17D yellow fever vaccine. Sequenced here: CD4+ T cells sorted from PBMCs, sampled approximately 40 days after the first yellow fever vaccination. V and J are TRBV10-3 and TRBJ1-2; 10 bases fit TRBD1. In DNA, the CDR3 is TGTGCCATCATGGGGACAGGGGAAGTGGGCTACACCTTC. Its translation: CAIMGTGEVGYTF.